This T cell receptor (beta chain) was recovered during a study of tumor-infiltrating lymphocytes in localized non-small cell lung cancer. Whole-study context: The cohort mixed smokers and never-smokers, several histologies, and some post-neoadjuvant-chemotherapy samples.

This CDR3 spans 14 amino acids. The V gene's germline CDR1 is SQVTM and CDR2 ANQGSEA. The V and J ends lost 6 bases and 2 bases respectively, with 11 bases between them. Measured with immunoSEQ multiplex PCR; TCRdb has only the in-frame clones, and not every one. The table has some 9,000 clones, 60% to 80% seen once. Study-level points and caveats: Only some patients had TCR sequencing, depending on available tissue. T-cell fraction did not differ between immunotypes IM1 and IM2.

This clone was seen a handful of times. Its cognate antigen is unknown. The material sequenced was uninvolved lung tissue not adjacent to the tumor. This TCR was recovered from a human donor with non-small cell lung cancer. The chain carries TRBV29-1 and TRBJ2-6; possibly TRBD1 or TRBD2 for D (5 bases each). The DNA for the CDR3 is TGCAGCGTCGCTGGGACCGCTGGGGCCAACGTCCTGACTTTC. Translation gives CSVAGTAGANVLTF.